Below are 21 T cell receptor beta chains sequenced from a single sample in a study of CD8 T cells in ankylosing spondylitis. Study-wide points: Fewer than 10 highly homologous variants made up a TCR beta motif that seemed to typify ankylosing spondylitis blood.

Their antigens remain unidentified. TCRdb fed the 5' RACE reads into MiXCR, producing one record per CDR3 protein. This sample has 470,000 or so distinct CDR3 sequences; 20% to 30% occur once, and the top ten carry roughly 0.8%. The sample taken for sequencing was blood, either unsorted or a sorted T cell fraction (not recorded which). All receptors come from a male donor with ankylosing spondylitis.

The chain recombines TRBV7-9 with TRBJ1-2, with D maybe TRBD1 (6 bases). The CDR3 runs 15 residues. Trimming removed 5 bases from V and 2 bases from J, with 15 bases in between. Germline lookup yields CDR1 SEHNR and CDR2 FQNEAQ (reference sequence). The CDR3 DNA is TGTGCCAGCAGCCCCAACAGGGACTGGAACTATGGCTACACCTTC. Protein sequence: CASSPNRDWNYGYTF.

In its sample, this clonotype was seen a few times. The J gene is TRBJ1-5, the V gene TRBV18; D possibly corresponds to TRBD1 (6 bases). CDR3 length: 14 residues. The germline V and J ends were trimmed by 5 bases and 7 bases, with 15 bases remaining between them. Germline CDR1 and CDR2: KGHSH and LQKENI. This chain's CDR3 is CASSSSSGDQPQHF. The CDR3 DNA is TGTGCCAGCTCATCATCCTCAGGGGACCAGCCCCAGCATTTT.

This rearrangement joins TRBV19 to TRBJ2-3; D is possibly TRBD1 (6 bases). This CDR3 region has 14 residues. Trimming took off 7 bases at V and 2 bases at J, with 13 bases between the two ends. The V gene's germline CDR1 is LNHDA and CDR2 SQIVND (reference sequence). The CDR3, as DNA: TGTGCCAGTAAGGTTGGGACACCCACAGATACGCAGTATTTT. Its translation is CASKVGTPTDTQYF.

The V and J genes are TRBV6-5 and TRBJ2-5, with D possibly matching TRBD1 (5 bases). The length of the CDR3 is 14 residues. Per germline, CDR1 MNHEY and CDR2 SVGAGI. V was shortened by 2 bases and J by 3 bases, with 10 bases between the two germline ends. DNA for the CDR3: TGTGCCAGCAGTTACAATGGGGCAGAAGAGACCCAGTACTTC. Its translation is CASSYNGAEETQYF.

The chain combines TRBV11-2 with TRBJ2-1; 7 bases are a match to TRBD2. Germline CDR1 is SGHAT and CDR2 is FQNNGV. V was pared by 5 bases and J by 7 bases, with 14 bases of the junction left unmatched. This CDR3 region has 16 residues. For the CDR3, the DNA is TGTGCCAGCAGCCTCCGAGGGAGCGGGGAAAGAAATGAGCAGTTCTTC. Its protein is CASSLRGSGERNEQFF.

J is TRBJ1-4 and V is TRBV5-1; 9 bases are shared with TRBD1. CDR1 and CDR2 from the germline V gene are SGHRS and YFSETQ. The V and J ends lost 0 bases and 7 bases, in that order; junction bases with no gene match: 7. The CDR3 is made up of 16 amino acids. The CDR3 sequence: CASSLEATGGGEKLFF. CDR3 in DNA: TGCGCCAGCAGCTTGGAGGCGACAGGGGGAGGTGAAAAACTGTTTTTT. Supplemented by reference TRBV5-1 and TRBJ1-4, the full variable domain reads KAGVTQTPRYLIKTRGQQVTLSCSPISGHRSVSWYQQTPGQGLQFLFEYFSETQRNKGNFPGRFSGRQFSNSRSEMNVSTLELGDSALYLCASSLEATGGGEKLFFGSGTQLSVL.

In its sample, this clonotype was seen a few times. DNA of the CDR3: TGTGCCAGCAGCCTTCAGGGCGGGAGGGCGCCTGAGCAGTTCTTC. This gives the protein CASSLQGGRAPEQFF. The J gene is TRBJ2-1, the V gene TRBV12-3 or TRBV12-4, with 9 nucleotides matching TRBD2. The CDR3 consists of 15 residues. V shed 6 bases, J shed 9 bases, and the junction held 12 bases outside the gene matches.

This clonotype turned up a few times. This chain connects TRBV20-1 to TRBJ2-5; TRBD1 is a possible D gene (6 bases). The CDR3 runs to 12 residues. V dropped 6 bases and J dropped 4 bases, with 12 bases sitting between them. Germline V CDR1 and CDR2: DFQATT, SNEGSKA (reference sequence). The CDR3 DNA sequence: TGCAGTGCGTCACGAGGGGGAGAGACCCAGTACTTC. It encodes CSASRGGETQYF.

The chain has TRBV21-1 and TRBJ2-7; the D call in the table, TRBD1, was not verified against the DNA. TRBV21-1 is a recognized pseudogene. CDR3 length: 15 amino acids. CDR3 region: CASSKESYAGDEQYV. CDR3 in DNA: TGTGCCAGCAGCAAAGAATCGTATGCAGGGGACGAGCAGTACGTC.

The chain has TRBV11-2 and TRBJ2-1; 11 nucleotides line up with TRBD2. J was trimmed by 7 bases and V by 5 bases; bases with no gene match: 16. Germline V gene lookup returns CDR1 SGHAT and CDR2 FQNNGV. The CDR3 covers 18 residues. The CDR3 reads CASSPDWGLAVSENEQFF. The DNA for the CDR3 is TGTGCCAGCAGCCCGGATTGGGGACTAGCGGTATCAGAGAATGAGCAGTTCTTC.

This clonotype was picked up a small number of times. The V gene is TRBV24-1, the J gene TRBJ1-2, with 9 positions matching TRBD1. The J segment lost 7 bases and the V segment lost 4 bases, leaving 3 bases of the junction unmatched. The length of the CDR3 is 13 residues. The germline gives CDR1 KGHDR, CDR2 SFDVKD. The DNA for the CDR3 is TGTGCCACCAGTGACCAGGGACAGGGTGGCTACACCTTC. It translates to CATSDQGQGGYTF.

V and J are TRBV30 and TRBJ1-1; D unresolved. Per the germline V gene, CDR1 is GTSNPN and CDR2 is SVGIG (reference sequence). Trimming left V 0 bases short and J 0 bases short, with 5 bases between. The CDR3 has 13 residues. The CDR3: CAWSVYLNTEAFF. DNA of the CDR3: TGTGCCTGGAGTGTTTATTTGAACACTGAAGCTTTCTTT.

V is TRBV18 and J is TRBJ1-1; the D gene is possibly TRBD1 (5 bases). Germline V lookup: CDR1 KGHSH, CDR2 LQKENI. This CDR3 is 14 amino acids long. Trimming cost V 3 bases and J 8 bases, with 16 bases left between them. The CDR3: CASSPEQLRDEAFF. For the CDR3, the DNA is TGTGCCAGCTCACCTGAGCAGTTAAGGGACGAAGCTTTCTTT.

V and J are TRBV28 and TRBJ2-1; 8 bases align to TRBD2. The germline V gene encodes CDR1 MDHEN and CDR2 SYDVKM. Trimming took 5 bases from V and 3 from J; bases not matched to a gene: 12. This CDR3 region has 17 residues. CDR3 amino acids: CASSPPRGGRVYNEQFF. The CDR3 DNA sequence: TGTGCCAGCAGTCCCCCCCGGGGGGGAAGGGTCTACAATGAGCAGTTCTTC. The full variable domain, in which reference TRBV28 and TRBJ2-1 provide the parts outside the CDR3, is DVKVTQSSRYLVKRTGEKVFLECVQDMDHENMFWYRQDPGLGLRLIYFSYDVKMKEKGDIPEGYSVSREKKERFSLILESASTNQTSMYLCASSPPRGGRVYNEQFFGPGTRLTVL.

The chain uses TRBV5-5 and TRBJ2-1; the D gene is possibly TRBD1 (6 bases). Germline V lookup: CDR1 SGHKS, CDR2 YYEKEE (reference sequence). This CDR3 is built from 13 residues. V lost 3 bases, J lost 14 bases, and 18 bases lay in between. The CDR3 loop reads CASSSQWTVLKFF. The CDR3 DNA reads as TGTGCCAGCAGCTCTCAATGGACAGTATTGAAGTTCTTC.

This clonotype was observed a few times. The J gene is TRBJ2-2, the V gene TRBV2; tentative D call: TRBD2 (6 bases). V lost 8 bases and J 4 bases, leaving 20 bases between the germline ends. The CDR3 spans 16 residues. From germline, CDR1 is SNHLY and CDR2 FYNNEI. CDR3 amino acids: CASQGLSTRFTGELFF. The CDR3 nucleotides read TGTGCCAGCCAGGGACTCTCCACACGATTCACCGGGGAGCTGTTTTTT. The complete variable domain, with remaining parts taken from reference TRBV2 and TRBJ2-2, reads EPEVTQTPSHQVTQMGQEVILRCVPISNHLYFYWYRQILGQKVEFLVSFYNNEISEKSEIFDDQFSVERPDGSNFTLKIRSTKLEDSAMYFCASQGLSTRFTGELFFGEGSRLTVL.

The rearrangement uses TRBV29-1 and TRBJ1-3; D is perhaps TRBD1 (6 bases). The germline V gene encodes CDR1 SQVTM and CDR2 ANQGSEA. With 3 bases removed from V and 2 bases from J, the gap between germline ends came to 11 bases. This CDR3 contains 14 residues. CDR3 protein: CSVDAGVAGNTIYF. The CDR3 DNA is TGCAGCGTTGATGCAGGGGTTGCTGGAAACACCATATATTTT.

The gene calls are TRBV20-1 and TRBJ2-5; the match to TRBD2 covers 10 bases. This CDR3 region has 15 residues. Germline-derived CDR1 and CDR2 are DFQATT and SNEGSKA (reference sequence). Unmatched junction bases numbered 7, after V lost 2 bases and J lost 4 bases. CDR3 amino acids: CSARKLAGNGETQYF. Here the CDR3 DNA reads TGCAGTGCTAGAAAACTAGCGGGAAACGGAGAGACCCAGTACTTC.

The rearrangement uses TRBV12-3 or TRBV12-4 and TRBJ2-6, with TRBD1 matching 7 bases. This CDR3 has 21 residues. J was trimmed by 0 bases and V by 2 bases; bases with no gene match: 16. This CDR3 reads CASSLPGTANYGSSGANVLTF. CDR3 coding DNA: TGTGCCAGCAGTTTACCCGGGACAGCGAATTATGGGAGCTCTGGGGCCAACGTCCTGACTTTC.

This clonotype showed up just a few times. This rearrangement joins TRBV29-1 to TRBJ2-5; a weak D match, TRBD1 (5 bases). Trimming pared 6 bases from V and 1 base from J, leaving 18 bases between. Germline V gives CDR1 SQVTM, CDR2 ANQGSEA. This CDR3 region has 15 residues. The CDR3 nucleotides read TGCAGCGTCTTCCCCCTTCGACAGTCCCAAGAGACCCAGTACTTC. Residues: CSVFPLRQSQETQYF.

The genes are TRBV19 and TRBJ1-2; TRBD1 aligns across 7 bases. V was pared by 3 bases and J by 3 bases, with 4 bases of the junction left unmatched. Germline V gives CDR1 LNHDA, CDR2 SQIVND (reference sequence). The CDR3 runs to 14 residues. CDR3 nucleotides: TGTGCCAGTAGTATTGGAGGGGGCGACTATGGCTACACCTTC. Its translation: CASSIGGGDYGYTF.